This T cell receptor (beta chain) was sequenced in a study of blood T cells in healthy people across ages (dated by TCRdb to between 2014 and 2016). Regarding the study in general: In model experiments, roughly one uniquely barcoded TCR beta cDNA molecule per two T cells was captured by template switching. The study analyzed two additional independent replicas of 1 million unique cDNA reads from the same blood draw for two donors, one aged 18 to 29 and one aged 80 or older. The study measured age-related changes in TCR beta repertoire diversity using deep sequencing normalized with unique cDNA molecular identifiers. Donors were grouped into four age groups: young (average approximately 15 years), middle-aged (less than 40), aged (around 56) and long-lived (roughly 80). Paper-wide results and their limitations: Observed TCR beta diversity correlated strongly with the percentage of naive T cells measured by flow cytometry. Total diversity estimates from one million sequenced T cells were considered lower bounds and underestimates. Compared with the aged group, more naive CD4+ T cells, fewer expanded clones and increased TCR diversity were shown by the long-lived group, suggesting age selection. Bulk unsorted PBMC profiling prevented conclusive comparison of naive and antigen-experienced compartments. As age increased, observed TCR beta diversity per million T cells dropped in a roughly linear way, and a significant reduction was already evident by age 40. Because the CMV infection status of the donors was unknown, age-related changes in expanded clonotypes may potentially have been confounded.

A remark on this clonotype: Its antigen is still unknown. Base qualities are missing; no much larger clone stands one base away.

The approximately 40 donors, aged roughly 6 to 90 years, were systemically healthy Caucasian individuals from Russia. Approximately 9 milliliters of peripheral blood were collected from each donor into EDTA-treated Vacutainer tubes. Ficoll-Paque density-gradient centrifugation was used to isolate PBMCs, with at least 6 million per sample. Total RNA, at least 5.5 micrograms per sample, was extracted from PBMCs with Trizol reagent. For every donor, flow cytometry on a PBMC aliquot measured the percentage of naive CD45RAhigh/CD27high T cells. The method was 5' RACE. The sequencer was an Illumina HiSeq 2500. A second PCR of about 7 to 12 cycles was run with a J-beta primer mix and a sample-barcoded 5' primer. A unique molecular identifier was introduced onto each TCR beta cDNA molecule by a template-switch 5' adaptor carrying 12 random nucleotides. Each sample yielded at least 3 million CDR3-containing paired-end reads. All of the RNA was converted into first-strand cDNA using the Mint cDNA synthesis kit, with a TRBC-specific oligonucleotide serving as the primer. Following uracil-DNA glycosylase treatment, all cDNA underwent a first 18-cycle PCR with the universal primers M1SS and BC2_uni_R. For the original study's pipeline: Each sample was normalized by randomly selecting 1 million high-quality reads, each carrying a distinct molecular identifier. Instead of being binned into consensus sequences, reads that shared molecular identifiers were thrown out. MiTCR, with a Q25 quality threshold and the strictest error-elimination algorithm, was used for CDR3 identification, clonotype clustering and error correction. A nonparametric unseen species model with Euler transformation was used to estimate lower-bound total TCR beta diversity. TCRdb reran the public reads through fastp at Q25 and MiXCR, keeping productive beta chains. Rows with a matching CDR3 protein are joined into one entry that keeps the most common DNA and genes. The V and J calls and clone size are TCRdb's, not the authors'. Recorded for this sample are more than 650,000 distinct CDR3 sequences; approximately 24% of them occurred a single time. The ten largest clones capture roughly 3.1% of the sample.

Germline trimming: 5 bases from V, 8 bases from J; junction bases outside gene matches: 8. From cysteine to phenylalanine, the CDR3 is 13 amino acids long. Only the CDR3 part of the read is kept: 39 bases, read in frame from the first base. CDR1 MNHEY and CDR2 SVGAGI were looked up in the germline V gene. Separately, the same data were catalogued under a study of T cells of mothers and their children. Per the second study: The donors were nine systemically healthy Caucasian individuals, made up of three mothers and their six children. cDNA synthesis used all of the extracted RNA, with around 1.5 ug of RNA in each 15 ul reaction. In the second PCR, sample barcodes and 2-4 random nucleotides were introduced via the M1S primer. Over 10 million TCR beta CDR3 reads came from each mother, compared with some 3.1 million reads from each child. Thymic selection similarly shapes TCR recombination output in related and unrelated pairs, with minor effect from inherited differences. Normalized repertoire overlap was always slightly but never significantly higher in related than unrelated mother-child pairs. No persistent microchimeric T cell clones were detected, at a sensitivity of roughly 96 clones per million clonotypes. To look for features that set related mother-child pairs apart from unrelated individuals, the researchers ran deep NGS to compare the TCR beta repertoires of mothers and children. On average, the children were around 11 +/- 4 years old, while the mothers were about 38 +/- 4 years old. After adapter ligation with NEBNext reagents, the libraries were sequenced on Illumina HiSeq 2000 with 100+100 nt paired-end reads. To avoid cross-contamination, the mother libraries and the child libraries were prepared a month apart and sequenced in separate runs. Each donor had between roughly 450,000 and 2,100,000 distinct TCR beta clonotypes identified. Naive TCR beta clonotypes were estimated from low-frequency clonotypes matched to each donor's FACS-determined naive share, without sorting.

Specimen: blood. The sequence derives from a boy aged 10-17 years in good health. The chain uses TRBV6-5 and TRBJ1-2, with 7 junctional bases fitting TRBD1. The DNA reads TGTGCCAGCAGTAACAGGGGTCCGAACGGCTACACCTTC. The resulting protein is CASSNRGPNGYTF.